The 18 T cell receptor beta chains below all came from one sample that was sequenced in a study of metastatic and nonmetastatic thyroid tumors (dated by TCRdb to the early 2020s). No treatment had been received by any patient before thyroid surgery. Libraries were prepared through PCR. The instrument was an Illumina HiSeq 4000. Through fastp at Q25 and MiXCR, TCRdb rebuilt clones from the public reads, retaining in-frame beta chains. Present in this sample are 8,000 to 9,500 clones, about 32% of which were seen just once. In total, the top ten clones hold roughly 20% of the sample. Sequencing was performed on tumor tissue. These receptors were taken from a female donor with papillary thyroid cancer or a benign thyroid nodule (not recorded which). Some clones in this sample may be carry-over from other donors' samples.

This clone rates as medium-sized. The V gene is TRBV19, the J gene TRBJ2-1, with no clear D. Per germline, CDR1 LNHDA and CDR2 SQIVND (reference sequence). V lost 1 base to trimming and J lost 4 bases, with 11 bases between them. The CDR3 is 15 amino acids. CDR3 region: CASSIGSTTYNEQFF. CDR3 bases: TGTGCCAGTAGTATAGGCAGTACCACATACAATGAGCAGTTCTTC.

By its share, this clone is medium-sized. Here the CDR3 DNA reads TGTGCCAGCAGTTCGGGACAGGGAGGAGAGACCCAGTACTTC. Its translation: CASSSGQGGETQYF. This chain uses TRBV6-2 or TRBV6-3 with TRBJ2-5; 9 bases map to TRBD1. The CDR3 is 14 amino acids. The trim removed 4 bases at V and 4 bases at J, leaving 4 bases unmatched. Germline CDR1 reads MNHEY; CDR2 reads SVGEGT.

The genes are TRBV9 and TRBJ1-2; D is ambiguous. The germline V and J ends were trimmed by 2 bases and 4 bases, with 15 bases remaining between them. The CDR3 has 15 residues. In germline, CDR1 is SGDLS, CDR2 YYNGEE. The CDR3 loop reads CASSVSVAGFYGYTF. The CDR3 DNA reads as TGTGCCAGCAGCGTTTCAGTCGCGGGGTTCTATGGCTACACCTTC.

The V call is TRBV7-2, the J call TRBJ2-7; D tentatively fits TRBD1 or TRBD2 (5 bases each). The CDR3 has 14 residues. The V end lost 5 bases, the J end lost 2 bases, and 13 bases lay between the germline ends. CDR1 is SGHTA and CDR2 is FQGNSA in the germline V gene. Here the CDR3 reads CASSPGRAAYEQYF. Here the CDR3 DNA reads TGTGCCAGCAGCCCGGGACGGGCCGCCTACGAGCAGTACTTC. The whole variable domain, filled in from reference TRBV7-2 and TRBJ2-7, reads GAGVSQSPSNKVTEKGKDVELRCDPISGHTALYWYRQSLGQGLEFLIYFQGNSAPDKSGLPSDRFSAERTGGSVSTLTIQRTQQEDSAVYLCASSPGRAAYEQYFGPGTRLTVT.

The chain links TRBV25-1 to TRBJ1-2; no reliable D call. Trimming stripped 2 bases from V and 7 bases from J, with 11 bases between. The CDR3 runs 13 residues. Germline V CDR1 and CDR2: MGHDK, SYGVNS. The CDR3 loop is CASSENRQVGYTF. The CDR3 region has the DNA TGTGCCAGCAGTGAAAATCGGCAGGTTGGCTACACCTTC.

The chain couples TRBV7-2 to TRBJ2-5; 9 bases align to TRBD1. Trimming at V came to 8 bases and at J to 5 bases, leaving 6 bases not matched to a gene. Germline lookup yields CDR1 SGHTA and CDR2 FQGNSA. The CDR3 has 13 residues. CDR3 loop: CASCTGGGETQYF. The CDR3 coding sequence is TGTGCCAGCTGCACAGGGGGCGGGGAGACCCAGTACTTC.

This sequence joins TRBV6-1 and TRBJ1-1; D is undetermined. Trimming shortened V by 5 bases and J by 1 base, and 8 bases separated the two germline ends. This CDR3 is 13 amino acids long. Germline CDR1 reads MNHNS; CDR2 reads SASEGT. CDR3 residues: CASSRASNTEAFF. CDR3 in DNA: TGTGCCAGCAGTCGGGCCTCGAACACTGAAGCTTTCTTT.

The chain links TRBV12-3 or TRBV12-4 to TRBJ2-3; 7 nucleotides align to TRBD1. V shed 0 bases and J 0 bases; nucleotides not matched to a gene: 0. This CDR3 has 15 amino acids. The CDR3 here is CASSLAGGSTDTQYF. DNA for the CDR3: TGTGCCAGCAGTTTAGCAGGGGGCAGCACAGATACGCAGTATTTT.

This clone was observed a few times. V gene TRBV28 combines with J gene TRBJ2-1, with a possible D match to TRBD1 (5 bases). V lost 7 bases to trimming and J lost 1 base, with 11 bases between them. Germline V gives CDR1 MDHEN, CDR2 SYDVKM. The CDR3 length is 14 residues. In DNA, the CDR3 is TGTGCCAGCACCCAGGGTTATTCCTACAATGAGCAGTTCTTC. It encodes CASTQGYSYNEQFF.

This clone came up once. The chain uses TRBV20-1 and TRBJ2-1; 10 positions agree with TRBD2. J was trimmed by 3 bases and V by 0 bases; bases with no gene match: 2. The CDR3 covers 15 residues. Germline V gene lookup returns CDR1 DFQATT and CDR2 SNEGSKA (reference sequence). The CDR3 DNA reads TGCAGTGCTAGAGAAAGACTAGCGGGCTACAATGAGCAGTTCTTC. Amino acids: CSARERLAGYNEQFF.

The V gene is TRBV6-6, the J gene TRBJ2-4; 7 bases agree with TRBD1. CDR1 is MNHNY and CDR2 is SVGAGI in the germline V gene (reference sequence). This CDR3 is 12 amino acids long. The V and J ends lost 0 bases and 12 bases, in that order; junction bases with no gene match: 2. The CDR3 DNA reads as TGTGCCAGCAGTTACTCGGGACAGAATCAGTACTTC. This gives the protein CASSYSGQNQYF.

The chain combines TRBV20-1 with TRBJ2-7, with TRBD1 as a possible D gene (5 bases). Germline assignment: CDR1 DFQATT and CDR2 SNEGSKA (reference sequence). Between the trimmed V and J ends, which lost 5 bases and 1 base, there was a span of 15 bases. The CDR3 length is 14 residues. This CDR3 is CSAEAGWRSYEQYF. Written as DNA, the CDR3 is TGCAGTGCTGAAGCAGGGTGGAGATCCTACGAGCAGTACTTC.

This clone was found a few times. The rearrangement uses TRBV6-5 and TRBJ2-1, with D tentatively TRBD2 (6 bases). This CDR3 has 18 amino acids. Trimming removed 1 base at V and 4 bases at J, with 20 bases between. Per germline, CDR1 MNHEY and CDR2 SVGAGI. CDR3: CASSYYAPIRTTYNEQFF. CDR3 nucleotide sequence: TGTGCCAGCAGTTACTACGCCCCTATTCGGACTACTTACAATGAGCAGTTCTTC.

The rearrangement joins TRBV2 to TRBJ2-2; TRBD2 matches at 7 bases. The CDR3 length is 14 residues. Germline CDR1 SNHLY, CDR2 FYNNEI. J lost 6 bases, V lost 7 bases, and 8 bases had no gene match. This chain's CDR3 is CASTGAGCPGELFF. In DNA form, the CDR3 reads TGTGCCAGCACAGGAGCGGGGTGCCCCGGGGAGCTGTTTTTT. Together with reference TRBV2 and TRBJ2-2, the CDR3 gives the full variable domain: EPEVTQTPSHQVTQMGQEVILRCVPISNHLYFYWYRQILGQKVEFLVSFYNNEISEKSEIFDDQFSVERPDGSNFTLKIRSTKLEDSAMYFCASTGAGCPGELFFGEGSRLTVL.

The chain is built from TRBV12-5 and TRBJ2-5, with D perhaps matching TRBD1 (5 bases). Trimming took 6 bases from V and 11 from J, leaving 13 bases between them. There are 11 residues in the CDR3. CDR1 and CDR2 from the germline V gene are LGHNT and FRNRAP. The CDR3 is CASGTSRGQYF. CDR3 nucleotides: TGTGCTAGTGGCACCTCTAGGGGTCAGTACTTC.

This clone was detected a few times. V is TRBV6-1 and J is TRBJ1-6; D not certain. Germline loops: CDR1 MNHNS, CDR2 SASEGT. The CDR3 covers 13 residues. V lost 8 bases and J 10 bases, leaving 15 bases between the germline ends. CDR3 sequence (DNA): TGTGCCAGCTTACCCAGGTCTGGGTCACCCCTCCACTTT. Protein sequence: CASLPRSGSPLHF.

This clone has only a few counts. The V call is TRBV27, the J call TRBJ2-1; 10 bases agree with TRBD1. The CDR3 runs to 14 residues. CDR1 is MNHEY and CDR2 is SMNVEV in the germline V gene (reference sequence). Trimming cost V 4 bases and J 11 bases; bases outside gene matches: 8. This CDR3 is CASSWTQGQGKQFF. In DNA form, the CDR3 reads TGTGCCAGCAGTTGGACCCAGGGACAGGGGAAGCAGTTCTTC.

The V gene is TRBV20-1, the J gene TRBJ1-2; no clear D. The CDR3 is made up of 15 amino acids. Deletions cut 6 bases from V and 2 bases from J, with 19 bases between. Germline V gene data show CDR1 as DFQATT and CDR2 as SNEGSKA (reference sequence). The CDR3 spells CSAQTSSEGNYGYTF. The CDR3 DNA sequence: TGCAGTGCCCAGACAAGTTCGGAGGGAAACTATGGCTACACCTTC.